Included here is one TCR beta chain sequence, with context. Germline V gives CDR1 SEHNR, CDR2 FQNEAQ (reference sequence). The CDR3 extends over 15 amino acids. The ends lost 5 bases at V and 7 bases at J; junction bases unmatched: 10. This sample was included in a study of identical twins. TCRdb reanalysed the 5' RACE reads using MiXCR and keeps one entry per CDR3 protein. The top ten clones hold less than 15% of a sample with roughly 770,000 distinct CDR3 sequences, about 20% of them seen once. The same sample was also used in a study of T cells expressing NK-cell markers. From that paper: The dominant NKG2C+ clonotypes represented 1.0-7.0% of CD8+ T cells in several donors.

This chain connects TRBV7-9 to TRBJ2-1; TRBD2 aligns across 8 bases. The sequenced sample was PBMCs. This clonotype was obtained from a woman younger than 35 in good health. CDR3 in amino acids: CASSPGGGSRNEQFF. CDR3 DNA: TGTGCCAGCAGCCCCGGGGGGGGGAGTAGGAATGAGCAGTTCTTC.